Below, 16 T cell receptor beta chains from the same sample are listed, as sequenced in a study of tumor-infiltrating lymphocytes in primary liver carcinoma. The template, 450 to 650 ng total RNA, yielded TCR beta cDNA made with a constant-region primer. Three nested multiplex PCR rounds of slightly modified ARM-PCR generated TCR beta libraries. It was with TRBV1-TRBV30 forward primers and a C-beta reverse primer that the first two PCR rounds were run, at around 9 cycles each. TCRdb used MiXCR to reprocess the multiplex PCR reads, holding one entry per CDR3 protein. The top ten clones hold roughly a third of a sample with tens of thousands of distinct CDR3 sequences, 76% of them seen once. Total RNA and DNA came together from approximately 20-30 mg of bulk tissue without cell sorting. Sequencing used liver tumor tissue from sampling region 5. Subset: tumor region T5, tumor centre. The receptors shown here come from a man between 40 and 49 years old with primary liver carcinoma and hepatitis B virus infection.

The CDR3 protein is CASRQVNTEAFF. The CDR3 nucleotides read TGTGCCAGCCGCCAGGTGAACACTGAAGCTTTCTTT. The gene calls are TRBV11-1 and TRBJ1-1, with D uncertain. With 8 bases removed from V and 0 bases from J, the gap between germline ends came to 7 bases. Per the germline V gene, CDR1 is SGHAT and CDR2 is FQDESV (reference sequence). The CDR3 is 12 residues long.

Concerning this clonotype: An end of the junction differs from the germline gene, which may be a read error. The chain couples TRBV6-6 to TRBJ2-7, with 11 bases identical to TRBD2. The CDR3 loop spans 18 amino acids. The germline V gene has CDR1 MNHNY and CDR2 SVGAGI (reference sequence). The CDR3 sequence is CGSSQDPLAGGFSYEQYF. The CDR3 DNA sequence: TGTGGCAGCAGTCAGGACCCGCTAGCGGGAGGATTCTCCTACGAGCAGTACTTC.

Turning to this clonotype: Germline and junction disagree at one end, which may indicate a read error. V gene TRBV10-3 combines with J gene TRBJ1-2, with D possibly TRBD1 on 6 matching bases. In germline, CDR1 is ENHRY, CDR2 SYGVKD. The CDR3 contains 14 residues. The CDR3 region is CTIRGLDQGNGYTF. The CDR3 coding sequence is TGTACCATCAGGGGTCTCGACCAAGGGAATGGCTACACCTTC.

To note about this clonotype: At one end, the junction sequence differs from germline, possibly due to a read error. This chain joins TRBV6-1 and TRBJ2-5; perhaps TRBD1 as D (5 bases). Per the germline V gene, CDR1 is MNHNS and CDR2 is SASEGT. CDR3 length: 13 amino acids. This CDR3 is CVSNRQNKETQCF. The CDR3 bases are TGTGTCAGCAACCGACAGAATAAAGAGACCCAGTGCTTC.

Remarks on this clonotype: One end of the junction fails to match germline, which may point to a read error. This chain uses TRBV6-5 with TRBJ2-5, with D tentatively TRBD2 (6 bases). The V gene's germline CDR1 is MNHEY and CDR2 SVGAGI. CDR3 length equals 14 residues. DNA of the CDR3: TGTGCCGGCAATTACGGAGGGATCCAAGAGACCCAATACTTC. It yields the protein CAGNYGGIQETQYF.

Concerning this clonotype: Sequence at one end of the junction differs from germline and may be a read error. The chain combines TRBV29-1 with TRBJ2-1; TRBD2 matches at 8 bases. The length of the CDR3 is 13 residues. Germline CDR1 SQVTM, CDR2 ANQGSEA. CDR3 residues: CNLLGLGDNGQFF. The CDR3 coding sequence is TGCAACCTACTGGGACTAGGAGACAATGGGCAGTTCTTC.

This sequence joins TRBV29-1 and TRBJ2-7; D possibly uses TRBD1 or TRBD2 (5 bases each). V lost 7 bases and J 6 bases, leaving 28 bases between the germline ends. Germline values: CDR1 SQVTM, CDR2 ANQGSEA. CDR3 length equals 16 residues. Here the CDR3 DNA reads TGCAGCGCCATGACATCTGGGACCGGTACTCCCTGCGAGCAGTACTTC. This gives the protein CSAMTSGTGTPCEQYF.

As concerns this clonotype: At one end, the junction sequence differs from germline, possibly due to a read error. The chain uses TRBV12-3 or TRBV12-4 and TRBJ2-2; 10 nucleotides agree with TRBD2. The CDR3 contains 18 residues. CDR3 nucleotide sequence: TGTACCAGCTGTTTCCGGACTAGCGGTCTCTGGTCGGCCGGGGAACTGTTTTTT. This sequence encodes CTSCFRTSGLWSAGELFF.

For this clonotype: The junction departs from germline at one end; a sequencing error may be responsible. As DNA, the CDR3 is TGTGCCAGCAGTGGACAGGTGGAAATGGAGACCCAGCACTTC. Protein: CASSGQVEMETQHF. The chain carries TRBV11-1 and TRBJ2-5, with 7 bases identical to TRBD1. The CDR3 loop spans 14 amino acids. The germline gives CDR1 SGHAT, CDR2 FQDESV (reference sequence).

Points on this clonotype: A read error is likely, as this CDR3 ends without the conserved phenylalanine or tryptophan. The rearrangement links TRBV11-2 to TRBJ2-1; unclear D gene. V dropped 8 bases and J dropped 3 bases, with 14 bases sitting between them. Germline V gene data show CDR1 as SGHAT and CDR2 as FQNNGV. The CDR3 covers 14 residues. The DNA of the CDR3 is TGTGCCAGCGGCGATGGCGGCTACTACAATGAGCAGTTCCTC. The encoded protein is CASGDGGYYNEQFL.

The CDR3 nucleotides read TGTGCCAGCAGCTTAGAGTCCCAACCGCTCCTCACCGGGGAGCTGTTTTTT. Amino acids: CASSLESQPLLTGELFF. The chain combines TRBV7-6 with TRBJ2-2; D call uncertain. V was cut by 1 base and J by 4 bases, with 16 bases left in between. Germline loops: CDR1 SGHVS, CDR2 FNYEAQ. The length of the CDR3 is 17 residues.

Concerning this clonotype itself: A read error may explain this, as a much larger clone is one base away. This sequence joins TRBV28 and TRBJ2-2; 9 bases line up with TRBD2. Germline V lookup: CDR1 MDHEN, CDR2 SYDVKM. The CDR3 spans 14 residues. CDR3 region: CTSASGNRNGELFF. The CDR3 coding sequence is TGTACCAGCGCTAGCGGGAATCGGAACGGGGAGCTGTTTTTT.

The chain employs TRBV11-2 and TRBJ2-5; D possibly uses TRBD1 or TRBD2 (5 bases each). The V gene's germline CDR1 is SGHAT and CDR2 FQNNGV. V dropped 9 bases and J dropped 14 bases, with 34 bases sitting between them. The CDR3 runs to 16 residues. CDR3 loop: CASSQTPGEGKETHYF. The CDR3, as DNA: TGTGCCAGTAGCCAAACTCCTGGCGAGGGGAAAGAGACGCATTACTTC.

A word on this clonotype: One end of the junction varies from germline; a read error may be responsible. The chain is built from TRBV11-1 and TRBJ2-1; 8 nucleotides line up with TRBD1. Germline CDR1 SGHAT, CDR2 FQDESV (reference sequence). The CDR3 length is 16 residues. DNA of the CDR3: TGTGCCAGCAACTTAGCGGACAGGGCGTGCTGCAATGAGCAGTTCTTC. Its translation is CASNLADRACCNEQFF.

Regarding this clonotype: At one boundary the junction diverges from the germline segment, which might be a read error. This sequence joins TRBV5-6 and TRBJ2-1; D remains ambiguous. In germline, CDR1 is SGHDT, CDR2 YYEEEE. This CDR3 region has 16 residues. CDR3 nucleotides: TGTGCCAGCAGCTTGGTACCAGACCAAAAAGCCGATGAGCAGTTCTTT. Translation gives CASSLVPDQKADEQFF.

The chain employs TRBV28 and TRBJ2-7, with 10 bases aligning to TRBD1. The V gene end was trimmed by 10 bases and the J gene end by 3 bases; junction bases not matched to a gene: 12. The CDR3 sequence is 15 residues long. Germline values: CDR1 MDHEN, CDR2 SYDVKM. The CDR3 bases are TGTGCCAATAGCATATTAGGGACAGGGGACTACGAGCAGTACTTC. It is translated as CANSILGTGDYEQYF.